This entry lists 2 T cell receptor beta chains sequenced from one sample in a study of T-cell memory formation after mild COVID-19. TCRdb re-analysed the 5' RACE reads in MiXCR, keeping a single row per CDR3 protein. The sample consists of approximately 350,000 distinct CDR3 sequences, approximately 15% of them appearing once. The sample comprised PBMCs or a T cell subset sorted from them (not recorded which). The receptors come from a man aged 18 to 29 who had mild COVID-19 (a few samples of this study predate the infection). Cell type and time point are not known.

This clonotype occurred a few times. V usage is TRBV27 and J usage is TRBJ1-3, with D unresolved. This CDR3 contains 15 residues. In germline, CDR1 is MNHEY, CDR2 SMNVEV (reference sequence). V was cut by 5 bases and J by 0 bases, with 11 bases left in between. The CDR3 bases are TGTGCCAGCAGTCCCCTAGGCCCCTCTGGAAACACCATATATTTT. Encoded protein: CASSPLGPSGNTIYF.

The rearrangement uses TRBV10-3 and TRBJ1-1; possibly TRBD1 for D (6 bases). The CDR3 contains 12 residues. CDR1 is ENHRY and CDR2 is SYGVKD in the germline V gene. V lost 6 bases and J lost 8, with 13 bases in between. The CDR3 is CAISQTGREAFF. In DNA, the CDR3 is TGTGCCATCAGCCAAACAGGGAGGGAAGCTTTCTTT.